Sequencing of this T cell receptor (beta chain) was carried out in a study of PD-L1 blockade in urothelial cancer. Measured with immunoSEQ multiplex PCR; TCRdb has only the in-frame clones, and not every one. The sample holds 30,000 to 40,000 clones, more than 80% seen once. The CDR3 covers 15 residues. From germline, CDR1 is MDHEN and CDR2 SYDVKM. V lost 2 bases and J 1 base, leaving 11 bases between the germline ends. The chain combines TRBV28 with TRBJ1-2; TRBD1 might be the D (5 bases). The source is a man between 65 and 85 years old with urothelial cancer. Sequencing used PBMCs, obtained around atezolizumab (anti-PD-L1) treatment. CDR3 nucleotide sequence: TGTGCCAGCAGTTTAGGGGGGATTCTTAACTATGGCTACACCTTC. Translated, it gives CASSLGGILNYGYTF.